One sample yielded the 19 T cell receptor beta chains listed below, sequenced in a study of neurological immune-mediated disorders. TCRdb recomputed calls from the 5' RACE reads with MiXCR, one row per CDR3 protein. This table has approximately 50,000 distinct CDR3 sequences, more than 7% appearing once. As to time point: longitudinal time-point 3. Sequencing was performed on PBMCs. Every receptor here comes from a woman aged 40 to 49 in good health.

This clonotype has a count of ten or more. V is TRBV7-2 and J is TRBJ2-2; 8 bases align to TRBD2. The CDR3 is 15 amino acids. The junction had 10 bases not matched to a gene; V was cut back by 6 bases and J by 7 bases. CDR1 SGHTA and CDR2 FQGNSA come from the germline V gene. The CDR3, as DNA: TGTGCCAGCAGGCCATCCGCCCGGGGGGGCGGGGAGCTGTTTTTT. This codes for CASRPSARGGGELFF.

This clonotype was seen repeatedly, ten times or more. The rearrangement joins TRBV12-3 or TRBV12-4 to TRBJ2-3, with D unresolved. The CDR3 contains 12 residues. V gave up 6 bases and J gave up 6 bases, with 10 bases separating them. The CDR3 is CASSREVDTQYF. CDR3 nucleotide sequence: TGTGCCAGCAGCCGAGAAGTTGATACGCAGTATTTT.

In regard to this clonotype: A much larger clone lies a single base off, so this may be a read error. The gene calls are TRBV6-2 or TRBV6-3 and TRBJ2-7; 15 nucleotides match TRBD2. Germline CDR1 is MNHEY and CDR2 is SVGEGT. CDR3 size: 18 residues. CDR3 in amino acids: CVSSYGGTSGGYPAEQYF. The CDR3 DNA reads TGTGTCAGCAGTTACGGCGGGACTAGCGGGGGGTACCCTGCCGAGCAGTACTTC.

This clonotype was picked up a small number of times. In nucleotides, the CDR3 is TGCAGTGCCCCATCTGGGACAGTCGGCGGGGAGCTGTTTTTT. Its protein product is CSAPSGTVGGELFF. The chain couples TRBV20-1 to TRBJ2-2; 7 bases match TRBD1. After removal of 6 bases from V and 7 bases from J, the junction contained 11 bases not matched to a gene. Germline V CDR1 and CDR2: DFQATT, SNEGSKA (reference sequence). The CDR3 loop spans 14 amino acids.

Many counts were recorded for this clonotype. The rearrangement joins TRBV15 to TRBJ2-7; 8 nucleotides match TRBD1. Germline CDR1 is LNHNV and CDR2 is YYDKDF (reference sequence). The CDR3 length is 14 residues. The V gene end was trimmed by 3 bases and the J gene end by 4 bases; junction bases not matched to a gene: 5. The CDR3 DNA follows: TGTGCCACCAGCAGTGACAGGGGATCGTACGAGCAGTACTTC. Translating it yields CATSSDRGSYEQYF. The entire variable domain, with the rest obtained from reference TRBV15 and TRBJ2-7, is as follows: DAMVIQNPRYQVTQFGKPVTLSCSQTLNHNVMYWYQQKSSQAPKLLFHYYDKDFNNEADTPDNFQSRRPNTSFCFLDIRSPGLGDTAMYLCATSSDRGSYEQYFGPGTRLTVT.

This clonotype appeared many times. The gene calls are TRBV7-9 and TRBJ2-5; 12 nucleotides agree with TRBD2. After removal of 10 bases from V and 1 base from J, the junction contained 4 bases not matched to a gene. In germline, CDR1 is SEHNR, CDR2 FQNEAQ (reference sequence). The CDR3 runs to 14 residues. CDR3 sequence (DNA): TGTGCCACCCGGACTAGCGGGGCCCAAGAGACCCAGTACTTC. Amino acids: CATRTSGAQETQYF.

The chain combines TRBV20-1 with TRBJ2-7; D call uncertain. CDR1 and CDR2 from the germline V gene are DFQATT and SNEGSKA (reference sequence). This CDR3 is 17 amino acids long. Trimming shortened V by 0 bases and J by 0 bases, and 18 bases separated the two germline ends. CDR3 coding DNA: TGCAGTGCTAGAGATATTGAGGCCAGTGATATCTCCTACGAGCAGTACTTC. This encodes CSARDIEASDISYEQYF.

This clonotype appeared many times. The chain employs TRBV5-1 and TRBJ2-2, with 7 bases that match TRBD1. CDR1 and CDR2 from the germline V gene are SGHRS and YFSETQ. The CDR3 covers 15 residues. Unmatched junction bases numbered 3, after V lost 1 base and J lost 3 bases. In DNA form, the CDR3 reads TGCGCCAGCAGCTTGCGGGACAGCCACACCGGGGAGCTGTTTTTT. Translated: CASSLRDSHTGELFF.

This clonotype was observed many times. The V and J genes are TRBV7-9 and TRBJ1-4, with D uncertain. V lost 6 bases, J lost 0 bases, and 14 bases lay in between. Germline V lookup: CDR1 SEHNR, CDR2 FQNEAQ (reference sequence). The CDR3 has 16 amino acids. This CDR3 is CASSFPASTTNEKLFF. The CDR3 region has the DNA TGTGCCAGCAGTTTCCCCGCGTCCACAACTAATGAAAAACTGTTTTTT.

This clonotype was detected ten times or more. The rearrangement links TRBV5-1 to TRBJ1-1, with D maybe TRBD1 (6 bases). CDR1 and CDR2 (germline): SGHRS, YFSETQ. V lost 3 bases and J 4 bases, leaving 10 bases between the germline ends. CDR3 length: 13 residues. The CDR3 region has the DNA TGCGCCAGCAGCTCACAGGGAATCACTGAAGCTTTCTTT. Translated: CASSSQGITEAFF.

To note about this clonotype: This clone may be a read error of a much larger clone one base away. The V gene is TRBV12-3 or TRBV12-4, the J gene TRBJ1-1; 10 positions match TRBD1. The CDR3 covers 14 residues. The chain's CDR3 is CASGLGQGNAEAFF. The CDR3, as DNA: TGTGCCAGCGGCCTGGGACAGGGGAACGCTGAAGCTTTCTTT.

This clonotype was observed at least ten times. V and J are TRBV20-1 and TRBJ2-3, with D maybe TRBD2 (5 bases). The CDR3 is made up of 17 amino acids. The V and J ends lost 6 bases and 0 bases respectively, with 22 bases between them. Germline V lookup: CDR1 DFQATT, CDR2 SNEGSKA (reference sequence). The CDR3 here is CSAKRLVLAQSTDTQYF. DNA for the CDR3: TGCAGTGCGAAACGCCTGGTGCTAGCCCAGAGCACAGATACGCAGTATTTT.

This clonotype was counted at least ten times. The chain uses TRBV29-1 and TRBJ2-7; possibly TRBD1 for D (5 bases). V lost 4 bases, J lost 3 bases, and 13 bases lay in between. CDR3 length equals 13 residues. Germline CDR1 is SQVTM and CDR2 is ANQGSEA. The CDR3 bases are TGCAGCGTTGGGACATCTCCCATCTACGAGCAGTACTTC. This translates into CSVGTSPIYEQYF.

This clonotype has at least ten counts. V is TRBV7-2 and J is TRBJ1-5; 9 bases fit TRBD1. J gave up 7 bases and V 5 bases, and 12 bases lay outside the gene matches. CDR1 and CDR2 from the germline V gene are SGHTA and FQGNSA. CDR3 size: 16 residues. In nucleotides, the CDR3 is TGTGCCAGCAGCCTCGACAGGGGGTCCGGGAAACAGCCCCAGCATTTT. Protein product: CASSLDRGSGKQPQHF.

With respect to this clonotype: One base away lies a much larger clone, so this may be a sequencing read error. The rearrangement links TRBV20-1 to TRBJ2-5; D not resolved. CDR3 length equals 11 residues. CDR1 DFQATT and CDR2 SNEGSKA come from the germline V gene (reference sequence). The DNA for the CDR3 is TGCAGTGCTAGATACCAAGAGACCCGGTACTTC. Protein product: CSARYQETRYF.

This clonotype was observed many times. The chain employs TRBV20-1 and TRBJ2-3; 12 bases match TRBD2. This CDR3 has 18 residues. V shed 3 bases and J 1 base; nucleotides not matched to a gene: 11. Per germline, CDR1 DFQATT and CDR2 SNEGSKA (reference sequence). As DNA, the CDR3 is TGCAGTGCTAGCCCTCCTAGCGGGAGGGCGAAGCGCACAGATACGCAGTATTTT. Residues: CSASPPSGRAKRTDTQYF.

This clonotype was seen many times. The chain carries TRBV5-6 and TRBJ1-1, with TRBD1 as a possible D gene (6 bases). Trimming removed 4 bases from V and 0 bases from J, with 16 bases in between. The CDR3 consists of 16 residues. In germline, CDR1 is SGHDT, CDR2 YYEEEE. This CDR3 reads CASSQGLGTLNTEAFF. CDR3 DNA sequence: TGTGCCAGCAGCCAAGGGCTAGGGACACTGAACACTGAAGCTTTCTTT.

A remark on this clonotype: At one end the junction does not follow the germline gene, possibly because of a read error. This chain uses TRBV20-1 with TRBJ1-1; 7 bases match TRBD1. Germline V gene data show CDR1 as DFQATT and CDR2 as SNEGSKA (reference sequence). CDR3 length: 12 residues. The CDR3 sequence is CSANTGDTEAFF. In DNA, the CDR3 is TGCAGTGCCAATACAGGGGACACTGAAGCTTTTTTT.

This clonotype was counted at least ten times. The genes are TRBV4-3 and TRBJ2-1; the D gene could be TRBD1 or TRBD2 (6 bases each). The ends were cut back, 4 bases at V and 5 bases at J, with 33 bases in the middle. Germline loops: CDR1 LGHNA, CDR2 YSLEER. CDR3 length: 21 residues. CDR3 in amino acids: CASSPETLGNQGSGYNNEQFF. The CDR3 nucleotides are TGCGCCAGCAGCCCAGAAACCCTTGGGAATCAGGGGAGCGGGTACAACAATGAGCAGTTCTTC.